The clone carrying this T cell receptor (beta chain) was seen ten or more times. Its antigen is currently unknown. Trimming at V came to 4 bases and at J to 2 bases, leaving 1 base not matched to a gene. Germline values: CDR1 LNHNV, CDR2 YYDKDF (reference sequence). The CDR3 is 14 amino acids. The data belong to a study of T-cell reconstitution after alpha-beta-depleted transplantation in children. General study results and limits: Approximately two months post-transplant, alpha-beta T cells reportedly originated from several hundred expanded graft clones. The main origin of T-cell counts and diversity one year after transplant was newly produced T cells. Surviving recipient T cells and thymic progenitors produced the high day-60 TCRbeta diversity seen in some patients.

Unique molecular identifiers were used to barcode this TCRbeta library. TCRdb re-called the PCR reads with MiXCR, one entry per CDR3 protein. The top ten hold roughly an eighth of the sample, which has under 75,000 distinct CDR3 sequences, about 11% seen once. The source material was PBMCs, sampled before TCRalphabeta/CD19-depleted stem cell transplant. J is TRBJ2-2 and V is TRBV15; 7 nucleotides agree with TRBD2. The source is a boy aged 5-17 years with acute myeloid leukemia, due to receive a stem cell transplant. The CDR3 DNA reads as TGTGCCACCAGCACTAGCGGAAACACCGGGGAGCTGTTTTTT. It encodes CATSTSGNTGELFF.